This T cell receptor beta chain emerged from a study of Graves' ophthalmopathy and Graves' hyperthyroidism. From RNA, the CDR3 regions of TCR beta chains were amplified and sequenced. First-round RT-PCR employed HTBI primers, with a second-round multiplex PCR after it. Via MiXCR, TCRdb re-called the multiplex PCR reads, giving one row per CDR3 protein. The sample has about 620,000 distinct CDR3 sequences; approximately 21% are singletons. The sequence was collected from a woman in her late teens or twenties with stable Graves' hyperthyroidism. Some clones in this sample may be carry-over from other donors' samples. Material: peripheral blood.

CDR3 sequence reads: CASSPGQGRGENQPQHF. CDR3 DNA sequence: TGTGCCAGCAGCCCGGGACAGGGCAGGGGGGAGAATCAGCCCCAGCATTTT. The chain has TRBV7-6 and TRBJ1-5; 9 nucleotides line up with TRBD1. The CDR3 contains 17 residues. In germline, CDR1 is SGHVS, CDR2 FNYEAQ. V shed 5 bases, J shed 4 bases, and the junction held 12 bases outside the gene matches.